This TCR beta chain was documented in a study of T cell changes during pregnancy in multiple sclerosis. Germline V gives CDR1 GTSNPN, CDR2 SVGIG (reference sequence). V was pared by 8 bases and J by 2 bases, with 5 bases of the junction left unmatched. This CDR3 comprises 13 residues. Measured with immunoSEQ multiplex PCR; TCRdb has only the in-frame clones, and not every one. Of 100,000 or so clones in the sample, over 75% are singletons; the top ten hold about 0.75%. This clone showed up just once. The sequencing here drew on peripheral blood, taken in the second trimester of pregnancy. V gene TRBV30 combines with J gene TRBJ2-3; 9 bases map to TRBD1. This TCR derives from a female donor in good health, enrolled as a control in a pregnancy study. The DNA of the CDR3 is TGTGCCCACGGGACAGGGAACACAGATACGCAGTATTTT. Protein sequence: CAHGTGNTDTQYF.